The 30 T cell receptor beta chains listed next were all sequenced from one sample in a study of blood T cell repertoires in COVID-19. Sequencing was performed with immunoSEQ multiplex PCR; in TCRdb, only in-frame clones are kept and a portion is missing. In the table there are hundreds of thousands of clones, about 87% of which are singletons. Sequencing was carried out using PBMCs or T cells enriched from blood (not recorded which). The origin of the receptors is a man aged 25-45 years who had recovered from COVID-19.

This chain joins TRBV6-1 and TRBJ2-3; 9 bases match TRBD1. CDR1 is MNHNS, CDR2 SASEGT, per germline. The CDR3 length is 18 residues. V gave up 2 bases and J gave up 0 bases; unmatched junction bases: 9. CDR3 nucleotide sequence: TGTGCCAGCAGTGAAATTACAGGGGGCCCTCATAGCACAGATACGCAGTATTTT. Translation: CASSEITGGPHSTDTQYF.

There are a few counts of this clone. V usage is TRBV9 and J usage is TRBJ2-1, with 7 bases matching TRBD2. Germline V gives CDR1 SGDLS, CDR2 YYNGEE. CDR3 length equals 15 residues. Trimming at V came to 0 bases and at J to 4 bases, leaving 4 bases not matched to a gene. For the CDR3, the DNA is TGTGCCAGCAGCGTAGCGGGAGGCAGTTACAATGAGCAGTTCTTC. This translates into CASSVAGGSYNEQFF.

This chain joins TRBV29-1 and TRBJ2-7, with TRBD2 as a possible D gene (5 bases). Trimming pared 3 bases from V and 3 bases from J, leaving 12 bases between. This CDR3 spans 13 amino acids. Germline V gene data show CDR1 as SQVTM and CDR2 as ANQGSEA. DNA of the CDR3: TGCAGCGTTGAGACGGACGGGAACTACGAGCAGTACTTC. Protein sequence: CSVETDGNYEQYF.

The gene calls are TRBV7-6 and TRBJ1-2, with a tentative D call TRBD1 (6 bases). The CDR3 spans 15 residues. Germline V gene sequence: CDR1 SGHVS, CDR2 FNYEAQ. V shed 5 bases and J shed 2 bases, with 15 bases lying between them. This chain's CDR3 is CASSVSGDNNYGYTF. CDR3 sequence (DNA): TGTGCCAGCAGCGTTTCCGGGGACAACAACTATGGCTACACCTTC.

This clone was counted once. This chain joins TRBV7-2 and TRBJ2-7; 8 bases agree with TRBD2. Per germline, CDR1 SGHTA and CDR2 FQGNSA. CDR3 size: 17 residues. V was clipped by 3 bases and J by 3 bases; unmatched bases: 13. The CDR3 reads CASSLGKRGGFDYEQYF. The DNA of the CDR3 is TGTGCCAGCAGCTTGGGTAAACGGGGGGGCTTTGACTACGAGCAGTACTTC. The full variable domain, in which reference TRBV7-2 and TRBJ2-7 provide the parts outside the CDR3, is GAGVSQSPSNKVTEKGKDVELRCDPISGHTALYWYRQSLGQGLEFLIYFQGNSAPDKSGLPSDRFSAERTGGSVSTLTIQRTQQEDSAVYLCASSLGKRGGFDYEQYFGPGTRLTVT.

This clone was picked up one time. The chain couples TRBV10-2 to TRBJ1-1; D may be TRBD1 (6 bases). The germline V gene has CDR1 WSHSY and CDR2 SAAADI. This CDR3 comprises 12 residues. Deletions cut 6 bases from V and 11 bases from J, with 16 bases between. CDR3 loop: CASSSTGLGAFF. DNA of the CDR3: TGCGCCAGCAGCAGTACAGGGTTGGGGGCTTTCTTT.

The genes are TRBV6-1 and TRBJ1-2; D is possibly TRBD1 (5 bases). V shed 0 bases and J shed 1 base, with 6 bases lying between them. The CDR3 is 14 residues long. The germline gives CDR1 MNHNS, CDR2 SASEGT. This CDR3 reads CASSEAGGNYGYTF. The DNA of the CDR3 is TGTGCCAGCAGTGAAGCCGGGGGTAACTATGGCTACACCTTC.

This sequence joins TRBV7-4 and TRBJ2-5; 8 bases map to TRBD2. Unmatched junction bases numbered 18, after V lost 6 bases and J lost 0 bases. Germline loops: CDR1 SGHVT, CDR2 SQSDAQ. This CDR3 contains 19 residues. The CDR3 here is CASSQRGKREFRYQETQYF. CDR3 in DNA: TGTGCCAGCAGTCAGCGGGGGAAGCGGGAGTTCCGGTACCAAGAGACCCAGTACTTC. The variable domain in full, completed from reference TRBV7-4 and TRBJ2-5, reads GAGVSQSPRYKVAKRGRDVALRCDSISGHVTLYWYRQTLGQGSEVLTYSQSDAQRDKSGRPSGRFSAERPERSVSTLKIQRTEQGDSAVYLCASSQRGKREFRYQETQYFGPGTRLLVL.

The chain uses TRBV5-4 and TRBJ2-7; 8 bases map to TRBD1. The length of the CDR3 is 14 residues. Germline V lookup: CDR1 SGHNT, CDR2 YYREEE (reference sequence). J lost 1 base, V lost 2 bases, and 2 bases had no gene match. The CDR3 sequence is CASSFGQGSYEQYF. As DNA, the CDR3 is TGTGCCAGCAGCTTCGGACAGGGTTCCTACGAGCAGTACTTC.

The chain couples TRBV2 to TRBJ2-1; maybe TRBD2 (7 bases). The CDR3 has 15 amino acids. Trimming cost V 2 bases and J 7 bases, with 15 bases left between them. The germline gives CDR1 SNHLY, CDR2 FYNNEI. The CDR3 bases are TGTGCCAGCAGTGAAAAGGGGGGGCATAAGAATGAGCAGTTCTTC. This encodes CASSEKGGHKNEQFF.

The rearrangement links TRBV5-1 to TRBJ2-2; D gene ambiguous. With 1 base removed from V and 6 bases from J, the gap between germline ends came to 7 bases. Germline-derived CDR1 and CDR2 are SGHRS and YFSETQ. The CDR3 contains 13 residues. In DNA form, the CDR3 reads TGCGCCAGCAGCTTGTGGGCCGCCGGGGAGCTGTTTTTT. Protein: CASSLWAAGELFF.

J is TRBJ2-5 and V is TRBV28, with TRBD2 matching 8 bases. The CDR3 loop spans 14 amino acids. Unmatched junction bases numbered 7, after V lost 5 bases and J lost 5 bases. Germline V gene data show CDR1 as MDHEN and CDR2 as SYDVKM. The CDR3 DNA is TGTGCCAGCAGTCGAGCGGGAGATTGGGAGACCCAGTACTTC. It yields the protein CASSRAGDWETQYF.

CDR3 coding DNA: TGTGCCAGTAGGTTGTCTAGCAGTTACGAGCAGTACTTC. Amino acid sequence: CASRLSSSYEQYF. The rearrangement joins TRBV19 to TRBJ2-7; perhaps TRBD2 as D (5 bases). CDR3 length: 13 residues. Deletions cut 6 bases from V and 4 bases from J, with 13 bases between. Germline CDR1 and CDR2: LNHDA and SQIVND (reference sequence).

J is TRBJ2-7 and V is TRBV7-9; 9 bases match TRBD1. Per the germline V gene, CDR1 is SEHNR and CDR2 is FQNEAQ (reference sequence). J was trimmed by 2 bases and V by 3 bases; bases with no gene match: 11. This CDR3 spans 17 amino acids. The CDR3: CASSFMSPRQGAYEQYF. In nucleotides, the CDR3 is TGTGCCAGCAGCTTTATGTCTCCGAGACAGGGGGCCTACGAGCAGTACTTC.

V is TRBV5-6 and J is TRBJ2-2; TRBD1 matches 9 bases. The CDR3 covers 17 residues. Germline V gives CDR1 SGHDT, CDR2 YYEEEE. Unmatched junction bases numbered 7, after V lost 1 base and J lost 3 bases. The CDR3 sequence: CASSLTPRTGDTGELFF. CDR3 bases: TGTGCCAGCAGCTTGACCCCAAGGACAGGGGACACCGGGGAGCTGTTTTTT. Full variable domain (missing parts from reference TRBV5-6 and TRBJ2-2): DAGVTQSPTHLIKTRGQQVTLRCSPKSGHDTVSWYQQALGQGPQFIFQYYEEEERQRGNFPDRFSGHQFPNYSSELNVNALLLGDSALYLCASSLTPRTGDTGELFFGEGSRLTVL.

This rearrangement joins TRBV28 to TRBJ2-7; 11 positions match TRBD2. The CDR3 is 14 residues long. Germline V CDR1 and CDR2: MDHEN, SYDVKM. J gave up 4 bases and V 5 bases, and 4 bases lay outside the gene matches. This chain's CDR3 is CASSRSGRAYEQYF. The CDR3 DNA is TGTGCCAGCAGTCGTAGCGGGAGGGCTTACGAGCAGTACTTC.

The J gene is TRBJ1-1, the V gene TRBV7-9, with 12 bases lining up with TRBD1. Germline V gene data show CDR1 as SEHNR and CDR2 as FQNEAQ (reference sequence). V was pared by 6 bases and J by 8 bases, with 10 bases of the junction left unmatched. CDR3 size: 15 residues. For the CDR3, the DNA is TGTGCCAGCAGTATAACCGGGACAGGGGGCACCGAAGCTTTCTTT. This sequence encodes CASSITGTGGTEAFF.

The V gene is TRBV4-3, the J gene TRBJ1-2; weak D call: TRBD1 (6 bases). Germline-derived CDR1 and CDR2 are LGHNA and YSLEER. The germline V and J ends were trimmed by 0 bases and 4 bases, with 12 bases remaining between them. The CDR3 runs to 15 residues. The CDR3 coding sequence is TGCGCCAGCAGCCAAGACCCAGGGGAGGGCTATGGCTACACCTTC. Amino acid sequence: CASSQDPGEGYGYTF.

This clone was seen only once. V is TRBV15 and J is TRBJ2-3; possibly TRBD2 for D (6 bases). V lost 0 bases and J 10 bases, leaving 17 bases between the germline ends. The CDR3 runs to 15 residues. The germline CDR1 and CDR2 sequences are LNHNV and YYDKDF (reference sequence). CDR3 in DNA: TGTGCCACCAGCAGAGAGGGGAGGAGGGGCGGTTCGCAGTATTTT. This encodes CATSREGRRGGSQYF.

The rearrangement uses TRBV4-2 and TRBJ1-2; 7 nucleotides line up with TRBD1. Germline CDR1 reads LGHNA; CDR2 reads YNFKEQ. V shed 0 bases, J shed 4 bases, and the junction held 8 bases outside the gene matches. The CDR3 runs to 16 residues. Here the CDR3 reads CASSQDIAGGFYGYTF. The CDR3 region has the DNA TGTGCCAGCAGCCAAGATATAGCAGGGGGGTTCTATGGCTACACCTTC.

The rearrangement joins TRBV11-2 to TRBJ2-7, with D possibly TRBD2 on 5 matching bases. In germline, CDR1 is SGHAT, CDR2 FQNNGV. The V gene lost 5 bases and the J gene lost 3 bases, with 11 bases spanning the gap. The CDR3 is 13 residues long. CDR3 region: CASSHGLDYEQYF. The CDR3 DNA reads TGTGCCAGCAGCCATGGACTGGACTACGAGCAGTACTTC.

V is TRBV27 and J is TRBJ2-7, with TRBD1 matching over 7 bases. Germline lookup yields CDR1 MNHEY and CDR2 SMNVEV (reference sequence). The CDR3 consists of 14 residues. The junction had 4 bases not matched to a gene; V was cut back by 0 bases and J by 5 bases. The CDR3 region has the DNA TGTGCCAGCAGTTTATCGGGACAGAGCGACGAGCAGTACTTC. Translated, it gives CASSLSGQSDEQYF.

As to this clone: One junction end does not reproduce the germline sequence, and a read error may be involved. Here the CDR3 DNA reads TGTGCTAGCAGCTTAGCGCCGACAGGGCTAAAAGAGACCCAGTACTTC. It specifies CASSLAPTGLKETQYF. V is TRBV7-7 and J is TRBJ2-5; 7 bases agree with TRBD1. Per the germline V gene, CDR1 is SSHAT and CDR2 is FNYEAQ (reference sequence). The CDR3 has 16 amino acids.

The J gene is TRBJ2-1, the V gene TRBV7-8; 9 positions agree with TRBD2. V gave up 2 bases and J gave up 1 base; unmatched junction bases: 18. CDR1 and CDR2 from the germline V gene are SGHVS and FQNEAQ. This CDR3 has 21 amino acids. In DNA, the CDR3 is TGTGCCAGCAGCTTATTCGGCTGGCGGGGGGGCGGTTTATCGTCCTACAATGAGCAGTTCTTC. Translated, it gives CASSLFGWRGGGLSSYNEQFF.

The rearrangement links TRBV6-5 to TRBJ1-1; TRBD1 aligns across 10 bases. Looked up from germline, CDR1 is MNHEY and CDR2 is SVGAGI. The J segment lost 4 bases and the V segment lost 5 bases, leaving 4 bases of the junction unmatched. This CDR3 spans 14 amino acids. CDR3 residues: CASSRTGGSTEAFF. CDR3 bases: TGTGCCAGCAGTAGGACAGGGGGAAGCACTGAAGCTTTCTTT.

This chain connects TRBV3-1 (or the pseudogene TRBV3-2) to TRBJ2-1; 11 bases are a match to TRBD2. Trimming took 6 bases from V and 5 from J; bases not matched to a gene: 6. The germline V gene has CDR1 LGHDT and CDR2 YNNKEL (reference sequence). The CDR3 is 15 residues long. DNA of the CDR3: TGTGCCAGCAGTCCACTAGCGGGGGCCAACAATGAGCAGTTCTTC. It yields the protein CASSPLAGANNEQFF.

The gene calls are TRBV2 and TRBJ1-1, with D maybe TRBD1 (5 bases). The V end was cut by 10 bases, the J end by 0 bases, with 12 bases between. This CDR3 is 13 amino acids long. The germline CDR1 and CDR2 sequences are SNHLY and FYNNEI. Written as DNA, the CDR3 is TGTGCCACCCTGACAGCCATGAACACTGAAGCTTTCTTT. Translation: CATLTAMNTEAFF.

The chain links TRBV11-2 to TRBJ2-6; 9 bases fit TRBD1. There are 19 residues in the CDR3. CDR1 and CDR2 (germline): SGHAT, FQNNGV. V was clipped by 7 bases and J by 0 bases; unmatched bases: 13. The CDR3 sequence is CASKDFRDRALSGANVLTF. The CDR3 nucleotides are TGTGCCAGCAAGGACTTCCGGGACAGGGCCCTCTCTGGGGCCAACGTCCTGACTTTC.

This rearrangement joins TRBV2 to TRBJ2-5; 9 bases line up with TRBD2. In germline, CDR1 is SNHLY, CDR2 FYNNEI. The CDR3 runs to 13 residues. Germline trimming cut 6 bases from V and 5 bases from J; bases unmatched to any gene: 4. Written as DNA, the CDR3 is TGTGCCAGCAGGACTAGCGGCGCCGAGACCCAGTACTTC. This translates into CASRTSGAETQYF.

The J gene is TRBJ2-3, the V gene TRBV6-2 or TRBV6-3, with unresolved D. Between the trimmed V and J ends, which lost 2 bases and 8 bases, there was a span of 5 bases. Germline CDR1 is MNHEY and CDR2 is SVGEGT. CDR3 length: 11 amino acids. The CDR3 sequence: CASSYGGTQYF. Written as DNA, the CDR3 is TGTGCCAGCAGTTACGGCGGTACGCAGTATTTT.